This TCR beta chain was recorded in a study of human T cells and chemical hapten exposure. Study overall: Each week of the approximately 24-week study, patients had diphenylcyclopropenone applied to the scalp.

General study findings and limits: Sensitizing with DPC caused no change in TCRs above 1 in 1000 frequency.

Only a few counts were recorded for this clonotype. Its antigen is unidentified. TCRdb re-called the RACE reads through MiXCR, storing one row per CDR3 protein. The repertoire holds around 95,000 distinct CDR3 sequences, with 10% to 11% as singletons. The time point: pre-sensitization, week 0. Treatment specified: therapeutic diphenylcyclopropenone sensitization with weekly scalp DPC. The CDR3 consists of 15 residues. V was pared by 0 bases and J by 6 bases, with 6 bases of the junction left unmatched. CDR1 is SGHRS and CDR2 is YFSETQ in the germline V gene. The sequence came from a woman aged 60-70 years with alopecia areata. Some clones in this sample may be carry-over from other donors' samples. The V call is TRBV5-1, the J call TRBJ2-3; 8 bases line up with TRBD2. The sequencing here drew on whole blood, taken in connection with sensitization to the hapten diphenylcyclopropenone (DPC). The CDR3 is CASSLARTSSDTQYF. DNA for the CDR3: TGCGCCAGCAGCTTGGCCCGGACTAGCTCCGATACGCAGTATTTT.